These T cell receptor beta chains were read from a single sample in a study of shared clonotypes between healthy human individuals. Assay used: immunoSEQ multiplex PCR; TCRdb lists only in-frame clones, some missing. The table shows 500,000 to 700,000 clones, with approximately 95% occurring only once. Sequencing used naive CD8+ T cells sorted from blood. The receptors originated from a woman between 25 and 40 years old in good health. Both conserved end residues are part of each CDR3. A D gene is named only where the DNA matches it firmly. Where a row states a size, it is once, few, many or the class of an expanded clone; other rows omit it.

D gene: TRBD2
J gene: TRBJ2-1
clone size: .
V gene: TRBV2
CDR3 DNA: TGTGCCAGCAGTGGGGCTAGCGGAACCTACAATGAGCAGTTCTTC
CDR3 protein: CASSGASGTYNEQFF

D gene: .
J gene: TRBJ2-7
clone size: .
V gene: TRBV28
CDR3 DNA: TGTGCCAGCAGTTCAACCAGGGGAACCCAACACGAGCAGTACTTC
CDR3 protein: CASSSTRGTQHEQYF

D gene: TRBD1
J gene: TRBJ1-2
clone size: .
V gene: TRBV6-1
CDR3 DNA: TGTGCCAGCAGTGAAACATACGGACAGGTGCGCTATGGCTACACCTTC
CDR3 protein: CASSETYGQVRYGYTF

D gene: TRBD1
J gene: TRBJ1-5
clone size: .
V gene: TRBV7-8
CDR3 DNA: TGTGCCAGCAGCTTAGCGAGGGGTAGGGGGCATCAGCCCCAGCATTTT
CDR3 protein: CASSLARGRGHQPQHF

D gene: .
J gene: TRBJ2-2
clone size: .
V gene: TRBV6-1
CDR3 DNA: TGTGCCGGCAGGGCCAACACCGGGGAGCTGTTTTTT
CDR3 protein: CAGRANTGELFF

D gene: TRBD2
J gene: TRBJ2-1
clone size: once
V gene: TRBV27
CDR3 DNA: TGTGCCAGCAGTTTAACTAGCGGGAGCTTGTACAATGAGCAGTTCTTC
CDR3 protein: CASSLTSGSLYNEQFF

D gene: .
J gene: TRBJ2-7
clone size: .
V gene: TRBV5-6
CDR3 DNA: TGTGCCAGCACCGCTCCTCTGTTCGCCTACGAGCAGTACTTC
CDR3 protein: CASTAPLFAYEQYF

D gene: TRBD2
J gene: TRBJ2-1
clone size: once
V gene: TRBV6-1
CDR3 DNA: TGTGCCAGCAGTGAGCTCTGGACTAGCGGTAACAATGAGCAGTTCTTC
CDR3 protein: CASSELWTSGNNEQFF

D gene: TRBD1
J gene: TRBJ2-7
clone size: .
V gene: TRBV5-1
CDR3 DNA: TGCGCCAGCGCGCAGGGGGCAGACGAGCAGTACTTC
CDR3 protein: CASAQGADEQYF

D gene: .
J gene: TRBJ2-6
clone size: .
V gene: TRBV27
CDR3 DNA: TGTGCCAGCAGTTACCACTCTGGGGCCAACGTCCTGACTTTC
CDR3 protein: CASSYHSGANVLTF

D gene: .
J gene: TRBJ2-7
clone size: .
V gene: TRBV27
CDR3 DNA: TGTGCCAGCAGTTCAGGAGGGCCTCCCTCCTACGAGCAGTACTTC
CDR3 protein: CASSSGGPPSYEQYF

D gene: TRBD2
J gene: TRBJ2-5
clone size: .
V gene: TRBV30
CDR3 DNA: TGTGCCTGGCAGGGACTAGCGGACGCTCCCCGAGAGACCCAGTACTTC
CDR3 protein: CAWQGLADAPRETQYF

D gene: .
J gene: TRBJ2-7
clone size: .
V gene: TRBV27
CDR3 DNA: TGTGCCAGCGGTTGGGGCGAGCAGTACTTC
CDR3 protein: CASGWGEQYF

D gene: .
J gene: TRBJ2-7
clone size: .
V gene: TRBV13
CDR3 DNA: TGTGCCAGCAGCTTCGCCCACGAGCAGTACTTC
CDR3 protein: CASSFAHEQYF

D gene: TRBD1
J gene: TRBJ1-4
clone size: .
V gene: TRBV27
CDR3 DNA: TGTGCCAGCACCGCGGGACAGGGTAGCGAAAAACTGTTTTTT
CDR3 protein: CASTAGQGSEKLFF

D gene: TRBD1
J gene: TRBJ1-2
clone size: .
V gene: TRBV27
CDR3 DNA: TGTGCCAGCAGTTCATTGGGACAGGGTGTGTACGGCTACACCTTC
CDR3 protein: CASSSLGQGVYGYTF

D gene: .
J gene: TRBJ2-7
clone size: .
V gene: TRBV7-2
CDR3 DNA: TGTGCCAGCAGCACGACCACCGGGCTGCTTTTTGAGCAGTACTTC
CDR3 protein: CASSTTTGLLFEQYF

D gene: TRBD1
J gene: TRBJ1-1
clone size: .
V gene: TRBV11-2
CDR3 DNA: TGTGCCAGCAGCCAAGGACAGGGGAGAGGAACTGAAGCTTTCTTT
CDR3 protein: CASSQGQGRGTEAFF

D gene: TRBD1
J gene: TRBJ1-2
clone size: .
V gene: TRBV29-1
CDR3 DNA: TGCAGCGTTGAAGGGGCAGGGGGGTACTATGGCTACACCTTC
CDR3 protein: CSVEGAGGYYGYTF

D gene: .
J gene: TRBJ1-1
clone size: .
V gene: TRBV10-1
CDR3 DNA: TGCGCCAGCAGTGACCCGAACACTGAAGCTTTCTTT
CDR3 protein: CASSDPNTEAFF

D gene: .
J gene: TRBJ2-7
clone size: .
V gene: TRBV7-9
CDR3 DNA: TGTGCCAGCAGCCCACCCCGGGGGGGGGACAGAGCTACCTACGAGCAGTACTTC
CDR3 protein: CASSPPRGGDRATYEQYF

D gene: TRBD2
J gene: TRBJ2-1
clone size: .
V gene: TRBV7-9
CDR3 DNA: TGTGCCAGCGCGGGGACCGGGACTACGCCCAATGAGCAGTTCTTC
CDR3 protein: CASAGTGTTPNEQFF

D gene: TRBD1
J gene: TRBJ2-7
clone size: .
V gene: TRBV7-9
CDR3 DNA: TGTGCCAGCAGCTTACCCACGGGACAGGGTATCTACGAGCAGTACTTC
CDR3 protein: CASSLPTGQGIYEQYF

D gene: .
J gene: TRBJ2-7
clone size: .
V gene: TRBV7-9
CDR3 DNA: TGTGCCAGCAGTCAGGACGGGGACGAGCAGTACTTC
CDR3 protein: CASSQDGDEQYF

D gene: .
J gene: TRBJ1-3
clone size: few
V gene: TRBV2
CDR3 DNA: TGTGCCAGCAGTGATCAGGGGAGAAACACCATATATTTT
CDR3 protein: CASSDQGRNTIYF

D gene: .
J gene: TRBJ2-2
clone size: .
V gene: TRBV7-8
CDR3 DNA: TGTGCCAGCAGCCTGGAGCAGGGTCCTTCCCCCGGGGAGCTGTTTTTT
CDR3 protein: CASSLEQGPSPGELFF

D gene: .
J gene: TRBJ1-2
clone size: .
V gene: TRBV5-4
CDR3 DNA: TGTGCCAGCAGTCCACAGGGAACTAACTATGGCTACACCTTC
CDR3 protein: CASSPQGTNYGYTF

D gene: TRBD1
J gene: TRBJ1-2
clone size: .
V gene: TRBV5-4
CDR3 DNA: TGTGCCAGCAGCGAAACAGGGGGCTACGGCTACACCTTC
CDR3 protein: CASSETGGYGYTF

D gene: TRBD2
J gene: TRBJ2-7
clone size: once
V gene: TRBV13
CDR3 DNA: TGTGCCAGCAGTTATGGGACTAGCGGAGACTACGAGCAGTACTTC
CDR3 protein: CASSYGTSGDYEQYF

D gene: .
J gene: TRBJ1-5
clone size: few
V gene: TRBV28
CDR3 DNA: TGTGCCGTATGCAGGGGTGGCAATCAGCCCCAGCATTTT
CDR3 protein: CAVCRGGNQPQHF

D gene: TRBD1
J gene: TRBJ1-5
clone size: .
V gene: TRBV19
CDR3 DNA: TGTGCCAGTAGGGACAACTCGGGACAGGGGTCGGGGCGTCAGCCCCAGCATTTT
CDR3 protein: CASRDNSGQGSGRQPQHF

D gene: .
J gene: TRBJ2-7
clone size: .
V gene: TRBV27
CDR3 DNA: TGTGCCAGCAGTCCCGACTATTCTCGAGGCCGCCTCTCCTACGAGCAGTACTTC
CDR3 protein: CASSPDYSRGRLSYEQYF

D gene: .
J gene: TRBJ1-1
clone size: .
V gene: TRBV29-1
CDR3 DNA: TGCAGCGTTGAAGAGGGTCTTGGCAGGCTTCGCTCAGCTTTCTTT
CDR3 protein: CSVEEGLGRLRSAFF

D gene: TRBD1
J gene: TRBJ2-7
clone size: .
V gene: TRBV5-4
CDR3 DNA: TGTGCCACGACCGGGACAGGAGCTTACGAGCAGTACTTC
CDR3 protein: CATTGTGAYEQYF

D gene: .
J gene: TRBJ1-2
clone size: .
V gene: TRBV4-1
CDR3 DNA: TGCGCCAGCAGCCAAGACCCAGGACGGGGCGACGGCTACACCTTC
CDR3 protein: CASSQDPGRGDGYTF

D gene: TRBD2
J gene: TRBJ2-7
clone size: .
V gene: TRBV4-1
CDR3 DNA: TGCGCCAGCAGCCAAGACGCAGCGGGAGGTTACGAGCAGTACTTC
CDR3 protein: CASSQDAAGGYEQYF

D gene: TRBD2
J gene: TRBJ2-7
clone size: once
V gene: TRBV11-2
CDR3 DNA: TGTGCCAGCAGCGAGGCGGGAGCAATTTACGAGCAGTACTTC
CDR3 protein: CASSEAGAIYEQYF

D gene: .
J gene: TRBJ2-1
clone size: once
V gene: TRBV28
CDR3 DNA: TGTGCCAGCAGTTCCATTACAGGGTACAATGAGCAGTTCTTC
CDR3 protein: CASSSITGYNEQFF

D gene: .
J gene: TRBJ1-1
clone size: .
V gene: TRBV19
CDR3 DNA: TGTGCCAGTAGTATCTATGGGGGGAACACTGAAGCTTTCTTT
CDR3 protein: CASSIYGGNTEAFF

D gene: .
J gene: TRBJ2-1
clone size: .
V gene: TRBV7-2
CDR3 DNA: TGTGCCAGCAGCTTAAAGCGTCCCGATGAGCAGTTCTTC
CDR3 protein: CASSLKRPDEQFF

D gene: TRBD1
J gene: TRBJ2-1
clone size: .
V gene: TRBV19
CDR3 DNA: TGTGCCAGTAGTATAGAAAACCCGGGACAGGGTCGGGATGAGCAGTTCTTC
CDR3 protein: CASSIENPGQGRDEQFF

D gene: TRBD1
J gene: TRBJ2-7
clone size: once
V gene: TRBV27
CDR3 DNA: TGTGCCAGCAGCGGACAGGGCTCCTCCTACGAGCAGTACTTC
CDR3 protein: CASSGQGSSYEQYF

D gene: .
J gene: TRBJ2-1
clone size: .
V gene: TRBV11-2
CDR3 DNA: TGTGCCAGCAGCCCCTTCTCATCGTCTACGGCCCGAAATGAGCAGTTCTTC
CDR3 protein: CASSPFSSSTARNEQFF

D gene: .
J gene: TRBJ2-3
clone size: .
V gene: TRBV28
CDR3 DNA: TGTGCCAGCAGTCCCAGGTCGGTTGCAGATACGCAGTATTTT
CDR3 protein: CASSPRSVADTQYF

D gene: TRBD1
J gene: TRBJ2-7
clone size: .
V gene: TRBV2
CDR3 DNA: TGTGCCAGCAGTGATTTCGACAGGGCCTACGAGCAGTACTTC
CDR3 protein: CASSDFDRAYEQYF